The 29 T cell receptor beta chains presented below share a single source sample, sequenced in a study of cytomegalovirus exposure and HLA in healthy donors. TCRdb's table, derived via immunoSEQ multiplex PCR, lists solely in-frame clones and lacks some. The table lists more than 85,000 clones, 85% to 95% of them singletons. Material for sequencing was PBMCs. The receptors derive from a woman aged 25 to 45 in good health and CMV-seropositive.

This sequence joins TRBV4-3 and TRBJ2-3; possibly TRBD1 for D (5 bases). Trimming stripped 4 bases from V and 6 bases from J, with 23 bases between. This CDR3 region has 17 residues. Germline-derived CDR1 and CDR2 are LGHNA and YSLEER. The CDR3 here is CASSRAIRTGAGDTQYF. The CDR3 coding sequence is TGCGCCAGCAGCCGGGCTATAAGGACGGGTGCAGGGGATACGCAGTATTTT.

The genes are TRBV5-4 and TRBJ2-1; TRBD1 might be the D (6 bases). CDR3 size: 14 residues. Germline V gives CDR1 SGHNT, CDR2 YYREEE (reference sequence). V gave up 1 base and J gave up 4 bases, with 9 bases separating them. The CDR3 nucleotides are TGTGCCAGCAGCTTGCGGGACAATTACAATGAGCAGTTCTTC. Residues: CASSLRDNYNEQFF.

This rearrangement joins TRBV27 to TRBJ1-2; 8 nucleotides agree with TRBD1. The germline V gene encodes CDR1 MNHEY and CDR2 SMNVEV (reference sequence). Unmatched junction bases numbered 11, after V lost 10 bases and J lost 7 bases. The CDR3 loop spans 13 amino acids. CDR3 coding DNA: TGTGCCACCCGGACAGGGATCGCGGGTGGCTACACCTTC. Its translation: CATRTGIAGGYTF.

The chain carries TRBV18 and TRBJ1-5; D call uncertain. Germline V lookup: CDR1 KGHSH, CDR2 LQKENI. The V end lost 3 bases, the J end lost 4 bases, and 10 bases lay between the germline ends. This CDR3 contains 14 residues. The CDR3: CASSPGPGNQPQHF. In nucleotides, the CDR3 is TGTGCCAGCTCACCGGGTCCCGGGAATCAGCCCCAGCATTTT.

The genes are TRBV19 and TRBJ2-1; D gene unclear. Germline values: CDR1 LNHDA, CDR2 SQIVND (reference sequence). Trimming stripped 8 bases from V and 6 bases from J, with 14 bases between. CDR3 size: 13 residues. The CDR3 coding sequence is TGTGCCAGTTCCGATAAACTATCCAATGAGCAGTTCTTC. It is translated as CASSDKLSNEQFF.

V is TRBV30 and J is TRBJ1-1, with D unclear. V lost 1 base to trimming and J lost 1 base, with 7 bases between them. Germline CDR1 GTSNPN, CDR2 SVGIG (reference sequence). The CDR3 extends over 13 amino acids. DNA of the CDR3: TGTGCCTGGAGTGATCGCAGGAACACTGAAGCTTTCTTT. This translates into CAWSDRRNTEAFF.

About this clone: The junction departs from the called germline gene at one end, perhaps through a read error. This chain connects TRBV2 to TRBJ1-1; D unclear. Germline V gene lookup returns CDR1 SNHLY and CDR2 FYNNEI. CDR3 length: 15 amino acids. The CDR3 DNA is TGTGCCAGCAGAACTGATCGACAATGGAACGCTGAAGCTTTCTTT. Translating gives CASRTDRQWNAEAFF.

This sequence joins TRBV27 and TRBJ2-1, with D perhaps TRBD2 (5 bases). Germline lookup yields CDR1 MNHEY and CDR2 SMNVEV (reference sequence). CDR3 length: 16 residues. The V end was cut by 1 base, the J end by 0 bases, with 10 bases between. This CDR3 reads CASSLLQRSSYNEQFF. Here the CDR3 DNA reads TGTGCCAGCAGTTTATTGCAGCGGAGCTCCTACAATGAGCAGTTCTTC.

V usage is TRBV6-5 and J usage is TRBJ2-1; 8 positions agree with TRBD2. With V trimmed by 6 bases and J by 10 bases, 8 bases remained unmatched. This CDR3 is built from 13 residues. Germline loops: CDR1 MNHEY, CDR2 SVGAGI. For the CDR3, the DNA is TGTGCCAGCAGACCCAGCGGGAGCGGAGAGCAGTTCTTC. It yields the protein CASRPSGSGEQFF.

This chain's CDR3 is CASSQDGGQKNQPQHF. CDR3 nucleotides: TGCGCCAGCAGCCAAGATGGGGGACAGAAGAATCAGCCCCAGCATTTT. This chain uses TRBV4-3 with TRBJ1-5, with 7 bases matching TRBD1. Per germline, CDR1 LGHNA and CDR2 YSLEER. Trimming took 0 bases from V and 4 from J; bases not matched to a gene: 6. The CDR3 covers 16 residues.

CDR3 loop: CASSLPVEAGVLRSDTQYF. CDR3 nucleotides: TGTGCCAGCAGCTTACCGGTAGAAGCGGGAGTATTGAGATCTGATACGCAGTATTTT. The gene calls are TRBV5-5 and TRBJ2-3, with 8 bases matching TRBD2. V shed 2 bases and J 6 bases; nucleotides not matched to a gene: 20. Per germline, CDR1 SGHKS and CDR2 YYEKEE (reference sequence). This CDR3 contains 19 residues.

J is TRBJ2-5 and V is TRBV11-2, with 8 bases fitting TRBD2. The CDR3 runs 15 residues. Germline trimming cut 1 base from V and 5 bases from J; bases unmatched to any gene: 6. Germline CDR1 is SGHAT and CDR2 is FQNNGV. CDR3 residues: CASSLGASGRETQYF. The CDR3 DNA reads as TGTGCCAGCAGCTTAGGCGCTAGCGGGCGGGAGACCCAGTACTTC.

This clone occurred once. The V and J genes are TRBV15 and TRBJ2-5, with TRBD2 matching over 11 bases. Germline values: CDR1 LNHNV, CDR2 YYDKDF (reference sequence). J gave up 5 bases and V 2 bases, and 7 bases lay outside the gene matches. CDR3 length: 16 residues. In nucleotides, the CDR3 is TGTGCCACCAGCAGAATTAGCGGGAGGGCGGCGGAGACCCAGTACTTC. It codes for CATSRISGRAAETQYF.

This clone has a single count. The CDR3 region has the DNA TGTGCCAGCAGCTTAGGGGGAGCAACCCAGTACTTC. It encodes CASSLGGATQYF. The chain carries TRBV11-2 and TRBJ2-5; D may be TRBD2 (5 bases). CDR3 length equals 12 residues. Trimming stripped 1 base from V and 8 bases from J, with 8 bases between. CDR1 is SGHAT and CDR2 is FQNNGV in the germline V gene.

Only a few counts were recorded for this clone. In DNA form, the CDR3 reads TGTGCCAGCAGCCAGGGGACAGTGATAACCAGCTCTGGAAACACCATATATTTT. This codes for CASSQGTVITSSGNTIYF. The chain carries TRBV7-6 and TRBJ1-3; 7 nucleotides align to TRBD1. This CDR3 is built from 18 residues. In germline, CDR1 is SGHVS, CDR2 FNYEAQ. V gave up 5 bases and J gave up 0 bases; unmatched junction bases: 13.

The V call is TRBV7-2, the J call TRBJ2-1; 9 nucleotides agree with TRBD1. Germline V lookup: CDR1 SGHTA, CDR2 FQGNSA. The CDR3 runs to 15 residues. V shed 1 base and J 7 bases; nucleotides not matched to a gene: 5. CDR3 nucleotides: TGTGCCAGCAGCTTAGACAGGGGGCTACAAAATGAGCAGTTCTTC. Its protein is CASSLDRGLQNEQFF. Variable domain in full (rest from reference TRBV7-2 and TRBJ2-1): GAGVSQSPSNKVTEKGKDVELRCDPISGHTALYWYRQSLGQGLEFLIYFQGNSAPDKSGLPSDRFSAERTGGSVSTLTIQRTQQEDSAVYLCASSLDRGLQNEQFFGPGTRLTVL.

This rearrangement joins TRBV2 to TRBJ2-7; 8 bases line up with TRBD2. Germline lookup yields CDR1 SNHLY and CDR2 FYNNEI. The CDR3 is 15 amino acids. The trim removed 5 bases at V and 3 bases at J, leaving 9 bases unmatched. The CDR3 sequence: CASSRWTGGVYEQYF. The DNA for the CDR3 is TGTGCCAGCAGTCGCTGGACGGGGGGGGTCTACGAGCAGTACTTC. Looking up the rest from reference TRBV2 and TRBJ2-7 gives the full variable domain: EPEVTQTPSHQVTQMGQEVILRCVPISNHLYFYWYRQILGQKVEFLVSFYNNEISEKSEIFDDQFSVERPDGSNFTLKIRSTKLEDSAMYFCASSRWTGGVYEQYFGPGTRLTVT.

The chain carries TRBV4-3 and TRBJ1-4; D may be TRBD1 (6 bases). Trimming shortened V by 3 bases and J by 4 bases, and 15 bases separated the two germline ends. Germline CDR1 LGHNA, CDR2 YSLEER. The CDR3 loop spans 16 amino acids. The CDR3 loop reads CASSQQGGARNEKLFF. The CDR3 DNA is TGCGCCAGCAGCCAGCAAGGGGGAGCCCGTAATGAAAAACTGTTTTTT.

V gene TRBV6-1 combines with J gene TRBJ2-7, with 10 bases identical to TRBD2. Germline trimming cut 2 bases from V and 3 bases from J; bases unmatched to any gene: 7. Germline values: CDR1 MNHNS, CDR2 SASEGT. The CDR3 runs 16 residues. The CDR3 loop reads CASSEKRLAGYYEQYF. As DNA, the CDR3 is TGTGCCAGCAGTGAAAAGAGACTAGCGGGTTACTACGAGCAGTACTTC.

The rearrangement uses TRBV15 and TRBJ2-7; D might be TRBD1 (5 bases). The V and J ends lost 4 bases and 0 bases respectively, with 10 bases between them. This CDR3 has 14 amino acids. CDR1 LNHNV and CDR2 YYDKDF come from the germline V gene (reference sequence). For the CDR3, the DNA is TGTGCCACCAGCACCGACAGAGTCTCCTACGAGCAGTACTTC. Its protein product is CATSTDRVSYEQYF.

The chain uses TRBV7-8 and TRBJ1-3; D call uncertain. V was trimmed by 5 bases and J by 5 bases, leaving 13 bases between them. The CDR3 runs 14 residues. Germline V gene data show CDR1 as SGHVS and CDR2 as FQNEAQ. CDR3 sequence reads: CASSIGNNRNTIYF. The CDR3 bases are TGTGCCAGCAGCATCGGGAACAACCGAAACACCATATATTTT.

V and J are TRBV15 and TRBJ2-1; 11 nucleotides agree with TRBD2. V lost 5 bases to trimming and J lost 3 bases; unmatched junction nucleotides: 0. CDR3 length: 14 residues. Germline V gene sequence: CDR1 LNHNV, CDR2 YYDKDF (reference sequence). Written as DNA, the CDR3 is TGTGCCACCAGCGGGACTAGCGGCTACAATGAGCAGTTCTTC. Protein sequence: CATSGTSGYNEQFF.

The CDR3 sequence is CASSYLAGAPDTQYF. CDR3 bases: TGTGCCAGCAGCTATCTAGCGGGAGCGCCAGATACGCAGTATTTT. V usage is TRBV7-2 and J usage is TRBJ2-3, with TRBD2 matching 10 bases. Germline-derived CDR1 and CDR2 are SGHTA and FQGNSA. This CDR3 spans 15 amino acids. The V segment lost 4 bases and the J segment 4 bases; nucleotides outside the gene matches: 5. Based on the CDR3 plus reference TRBV7-2 and TRBJ2-3, the full variable domain is GAGVSQSPSNKVTEKGKDVELRCDPISGHTALYWYRQSLGQGLEFLIYFQGNSAPDKSGLPSDRFSAERTGGSVSTLTIQRTQQEDSAVYLCASSYLAGAPDTQYFGPGTRLTVL.

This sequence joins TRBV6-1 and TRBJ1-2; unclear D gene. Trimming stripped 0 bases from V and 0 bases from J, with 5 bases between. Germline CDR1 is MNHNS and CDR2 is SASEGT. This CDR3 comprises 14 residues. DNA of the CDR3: TGTGCCAGCAGTGAAGCTTTCGCTAACTATGGCTACACCTTC. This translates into CASSEAFANYGYTF.

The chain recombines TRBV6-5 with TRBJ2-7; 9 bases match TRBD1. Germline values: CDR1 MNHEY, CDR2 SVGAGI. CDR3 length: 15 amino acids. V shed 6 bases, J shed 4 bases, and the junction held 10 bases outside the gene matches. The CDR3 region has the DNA TGTGCCAGCAGCAGACTAGGACAGGGGAGTTACGAGCAGTACTTC. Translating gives CASSRLGQGSYEQYF.

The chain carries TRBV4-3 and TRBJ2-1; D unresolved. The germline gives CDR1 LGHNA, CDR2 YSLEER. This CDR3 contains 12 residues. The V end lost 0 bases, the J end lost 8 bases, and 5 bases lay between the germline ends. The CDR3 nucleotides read TGCGCCAGCAGCCAAGATTTCTATGAGCAGTTCTTC. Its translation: CASSQDFYEQFF.

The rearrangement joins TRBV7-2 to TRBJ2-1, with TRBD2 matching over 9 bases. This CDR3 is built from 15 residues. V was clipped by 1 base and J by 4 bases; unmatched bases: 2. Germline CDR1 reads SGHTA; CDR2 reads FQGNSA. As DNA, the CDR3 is TGTGCCAGCAGCTTAGTAGCGGGAGTTTACAATGAGCAGTTCTTC. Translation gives CASSLVAGVYNEQFF.

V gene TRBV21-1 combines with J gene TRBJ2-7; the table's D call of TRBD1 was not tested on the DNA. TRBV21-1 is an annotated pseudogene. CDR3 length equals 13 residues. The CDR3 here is CASSNWTGHEQYF. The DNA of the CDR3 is TGTGCCAGCAGCAACTGGACAGGCCACGAGCAGTACTTC.

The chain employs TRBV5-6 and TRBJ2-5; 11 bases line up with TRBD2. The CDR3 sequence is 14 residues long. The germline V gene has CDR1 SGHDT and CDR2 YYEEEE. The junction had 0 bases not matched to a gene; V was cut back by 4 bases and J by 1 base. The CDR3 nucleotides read TGTGCCAGCAGCGGGACTAGCGGCCAAGAGACCCAGTACTTC. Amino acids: CASSGTSGQETQYF.